The rows below give T cell receptor beta chains drawn from one sample of a study of control samples from healthy donors and cancer patients. Method: immunoSEQ multiplex PCR; TCRdb's copy keeps in-frame clones and lacks some. The table lists some 58,000 clones, approximately 89% of them singletons. The material sequenced was PBMCs. Receptors were obtained from an older woman with lung cancer. Each CDR3 is given without its conserved first and last residue. Size is stated for part of the rows, as once, few or many counts, or as a class when the clone is expanded.

CDR3 protein: ASSPSATNYGYT
J gene: TRBJ1-2
clone size: -
V gene: TRBV11-1

CDR3 protein: ASSSSGVAYEQY
J gene: TRBJ2-7
clone size: once
V gene: TRBV11-1

CDR3 protein: ASSIYNPTDTQY
J gene: TRBJ2-3
clone size: -
V gene: TRBV19

CDR3 protein: ASSTSAYSNQPQH
J gene: TRBJ1-5
clone size: few
V gene: TRBV19

CDR3 protein: ASSSRTGGPGELF
J gene: TRBJ2-2
clone size: -
V gene: TRBV5-1

CDR3 protein: ASSQEGLAAYNEQF
J gene: TRBJ2-1
clone size: -
V gene: TRBV4-2

CDR3 protein: ASKLEGSGEKLF
J gene: TRBJ1-4
clone size: -
V gene: TRBV2

CDR3 protein: ASSPGTSGGLEQF
J gene: TRBJ2-1
clone size: -
V gene: TRBV6-2/TRBV6-3

CDR3 protein: ASSLGQSNQPQH
J gene: TRBJ1-5
clone size: -
V gene: TRBV5-1

CDR3 protein: ASSVAGSRSTDTQY
J gene: TRBJ2-3
clone size: -
V gene: TRBV9

CDR3 protein: ASSVGGQGAIYEQY
J gene: TRBJ2-7
clone size: -
V gene: TRBV9

CDR3 protein: ASKGQALRYEQY
J gene: TRBJ2-7
clone size: -
V gene: TRBV2

CDR3 protein: ASSLSGRNEAF
J gene: TRBJ1-1
clone size: -
V gene: TRBV27

CDR3 protein: ASSKTGDQPQH
J gene: TRBJ1-5
clone size: -
V gene: TRBV2

CDR3 protein: ASSVDISGGSNEQF
J gene: TRBJ2-1
clone size: -
V gene: TRBV9

CDR3 protein: ASSRTGTRSNYGYT
J gene: TRBJ1-2
clone size: -
V gene: TRBV5-5

CDR3 protein: ASSTDRGDTQY
J gene: TRBJ2-3
clone size: once
V gene: TRBV2

CDR3 protein: ASSLGQGSYEQY
J gene: TRBJ2-7
clone size: -
V gene: TRBV27

CDR3 protein: ASSLAQGSEQF
J gene: TRBJ2-1
clone size: -
V gene: TRBV5-1

CDR3 protein: ASSLVLRTGGETQY
J gene: TRBJ2-5
clone size: -
V gene: TRBV5-1

CDR3 protein: ASQGDTGFQETQY
J gene: TRBJ2-5
clone size: -
V gene: TRBV5-1

CDR3 protein: ASSSHTGQSYEQY
J gene: TRBJ2-7
clone size: -
V gene: TRBV7-8

CDR3 protein: ASSQDPTLDRGADQPQH
J gene: TRBJ1-5
clone size: -
V gene: TRBV4-1

CDR3 protein: ASSPGQASYEQY
J gene: TRBJ2-7
clone size: -
V gene: TRBV5-1

CDR3 protein: ASSGTGFQY
J gene: TRBJ2-4
clone size: -
V gene: TRBV5-6

CDR3 protein: ASTTGNQQPNEKLF
J gene: TRBJ1-4
clone size: once
V gene: TRBV5-1

CDR3 protein: ASSTISYNEQF
J gene: TRBJ2-1
clone size: -
V gene: TRBV19

CDR3 protein: ASMLSSGTMVGGNTIY
J gene: TRBJ1-3
clone size: -
V gene: TRBV11-2

CDR3 protein: ASSFTDNSGNTIY
J gene: TRBJ1-3
clone size: -
V gene: TRBV5-5

CDR3 protein: ASTGARRGDYGYT
J gene: TRBJ1-2
clone size: -
V gene: TRBV5-6

CDR3 protein: ASSETSGDSTDTQY
J gene: TRBJ2-3
clone size: -
V gene: TRBV6-4

CDR3 protein: ASGPGTSYTDTQY
J gene: TRBJ2-3
clone size: -
V gene: TRBV12-5

CDR3 protein: ASSLLAGIETQY
J gene: TRBJ2-5
clone size: -
V gene: TRBV7-9

CDR3 protein: ASSQEPPQGRVTGELF
J gene: TRBJ2-2
clone size: -
V gene: TRBV4-1

CDR3 protein: ASSYQQSYGYT
J gene: TRBJ1-2
clone size: few
V gene: TRBV27

CDR3 protein: ASSIDGTGGWEQY
J gene: TRBJ2-7
clone size: -
V gene: TRBV19

CDR3 protein: ASTRQGVYNSPLH
J gene: TRBJ1-6
clone size: -
V gene: TRBV28

CDR3 protein: AISPDRPSTNEKLF
J gene: TRBJ1-4
clone size: -
V gene: TRBV10-3

CDR3 protein: ASMRRSNTEAF
J gene: TRBJ1-1
clone size: -
V gene: TRBV19

CDR3 protein: ASSLRRTGELF
J gene: TRBJ2-2
clone size: -
V gene: TRBV12-3/TRBV12-4

CDR3 protein: ASSPPSGGLNEQF
J gene: TRBJ2-1
clone size: -
V gene: TRBV7-4

CDR3 protein: ASSLGTANQETQY
J gene: TRBJ2-5
clone size: -
V gene: TRBV5-1

CDR3 protein: ASSQLQGFSYEQY
J gene: TRBJ2-7
clone size: once
V gene: TRBV4-2

CDR3 protein: ATRDRANYEQY
J gene: TRBJ2-7
clone size: -
V gene: TRBV6-6

CDR3 protein: ASSATPGTGGRQY
J gene: TRBJ2-7
clone size: -
V gene: TRBV5-8

CDR3 protein: ASSLQGQGNQPQH
J gene: TRBJ1-5
clone size: -
V gene: TRBV5-1

CDR3 protein: ASSSGPGQGDYGYT
J gene: TRBJ1-2
clone size: -
V gene: TRBV28

CDR3 protein: ASSFPGRQGYT
J gene: TRBJ1-2
clone size: few
V gene: TRBV11-2

CDR3 protein: ASSVEGFAKNIQY
J gene: TRBJ2-4
clone size: -
V gene: TRBV9

CDR3 protein: ASSKESSGRPNTGELF
J gene: TRBJ2-2
clone size: -
V gene: TRBV21-1

CDR3 protein: ATSRDPGGWGGNNEQF
J gene: TRBJ2-1
clone size: -
V gene: TRBV15

CDR3 protein: ASSGGQGWEPQH
J gene: TRBJ1-5
clone size: few
V gene: TRBV2

CDR3 protein: ASRLQGADTEAF
J gene: TRBJ1-1
clone size: few
V gene: TRBV6-5

CDR3 protein: ASSQTGEQYNEQF
J gene: TRBJ2-1
clone size: -
V gene: TRBV11-3